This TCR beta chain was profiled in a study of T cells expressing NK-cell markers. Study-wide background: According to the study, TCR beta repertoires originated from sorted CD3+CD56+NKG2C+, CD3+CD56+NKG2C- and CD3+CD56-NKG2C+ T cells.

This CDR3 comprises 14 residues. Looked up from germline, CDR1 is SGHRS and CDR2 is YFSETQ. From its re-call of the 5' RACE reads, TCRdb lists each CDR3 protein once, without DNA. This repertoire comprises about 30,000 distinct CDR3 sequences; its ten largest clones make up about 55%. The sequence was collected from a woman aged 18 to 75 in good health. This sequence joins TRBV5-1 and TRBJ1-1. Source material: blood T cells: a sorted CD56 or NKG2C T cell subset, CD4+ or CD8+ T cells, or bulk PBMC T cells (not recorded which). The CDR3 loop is CASSLVRGRVEAFF. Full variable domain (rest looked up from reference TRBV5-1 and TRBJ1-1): KAGVTQTPRYLIKTRGQQVTLSCSPISGHRSVSWYQQTPGQGLQFLFEYFSETQRNKGNFPGRFSGRQFSNSRSEMNVSTLELGDSALYLCASSLVRGRVEAFFGQGTRLTVV.